This TCR beta chain was identified in a study of T-cell memory formation after mild COVID-19 (dated by TCRdb to the early 2020s). Broadly, across the study: TCR sequence clusters from the two donors were largely donor specific. T-cell clones expanding and contracting after mild COVID-19 in a couple of donors were tracked by longitudinal TCRalpha and TCRbeta repertoire sequencing. The cohort was made up of two young adult volunteers, one female and one male, who were previously healthy. Points the paper makes about the study in general: The study covered only a couple of mild cases, and larger cohorts including severe cases with pre-infection samples were considered necessary. The detection of some responding clones in pre-infection memory suggests that pre-existing cross-reactive memory T cells joined the SARS-CoV-2 response. SARS-CoV-2 specificity was not confirmed for the second-wave clones peaking on day 37. Clones that contracted from day 15 to 85 showed balanced CD4/CD8 phenotypes, whereas a second wave of clones that expanded from day 15 to 37 leaned towards CD4+. Contracting CD4+ clones were located mainly in the CM and EM memory subsets, whereas CD8+ clones were found to be enriched in EMRA.

The sequencer listed for this sample is Illumina NovaSeq 6000. Using 5'RACE with constant-segment primers, TCRalpha and TCRbeta cDNA libraries were constructed, with sample barcodes and unique molecular identifiers added in the process. RNA was extracted from every sample with Trizol reagent. Library amplification was performed in two PCR steps, and a second sample barcode and Illumina TruSeq adapters were introduced in the second step. Sequencing of the libraries was done on an Illumina NovaSeq, producing 2 x 150 bp paired-end reads. Per the authors' processing: The reads were demultiplexed and collapsed into UMI-guided consensus sequences using migec v1.2.7. With mixcr v2.1.11, UMI consensuses were aligned to TRA and TRB V and J templates and assembled into clonotypes. Clonotypes were classified as expanded or contracted when called significant by both edgeR and NoisET, with noise models trained on biological replicates. For edgeR calls, a false discovery rate-adjusted p below 0.01 and a log2 fold-change threshold of 1 were applied. As an exploratory analysis of dynamics, max-normalized trajectories of the 1000 most abundant clonotypes were examined with PCA combined with hierarchical clustering. The CD4 or CD8 phenotype of responding clones was assigned using the separately sequenced CD4+ and CD8+ repertoires. TCRdb applied fastp at Q25 and MiXCR to the public reads, then kept only in-frame beta chains. Each entry is one CDR3 protein sequence, shown with its most common DNA and genes. TCRdb's processing, not the study's, gives the V and J calls here. The sample profile shows hundreds of thousands of distinct CDR3 sequences; over 25% of them were found once. Approximately 15% of the sample rests with the top ten.

A distance of 15 bases separates the germline ends of V and J, which lose 1 base and 6 bases respectively. The CDR3 has 15 amino acids, counting the end cysteine and phenylalanine. The CDR3 DNA has 45 bases and is translated from base 1. CDR1 and CDR2, looked up from the germline V gene, are SGHTA and FQGNSA. This clonotype appeared a few times. The target of this receptor is not known. Per-base quality was not reported, and no clone a single base away is much larger than it. Ficoll-Paque density gradient centrifugation was used to isolate PBMCs. The receptor's source is an adult woman who had mild COVID-19 (a few samples of this study predate the infection). The sample titles of this study are shuffled in the database, so cell type and time point are left out; the donor was told from shared clones. Here the chain combines TRBV7-2 and TRBJ2-5, with the D gene not clear enough to name. The sequencing input was PBMCs or a T cell subset sorted from them (not recorded which). The CDR3 region reads CASSLEPGPLQTQYF. The DNA is TGTGCCAGCAGCTTAGAACCGGGCCCCCTTCAGACCCAGTACTTC. The full variable domain, with segments outside the CDR3 supplied by the reference TRBV7-2 and TRBJ2-5 proteins, appears as GAGVSQSPSNKVTEKGKDVELRCDPISGHTALYWYRQSLGQGLEFLIYFQGNSAPDKSGLPSDRFSAERTGGSVSTLTIQRTQQEDSAVYLCASSLEPGPLQTQYFGPGTRLLVL.